The 26 T cell receptor beta chains below were found in one sample sequenced in a study of blood T cell repertoires in COVID-19. Sequencing used immunoSEQ multiplex PCR; TCRdb keeps in-frame clones, though not all of them. The repertoire holds around 28,000 clones, over 75% seen once, with roughly a quarter in the top ten. Material for sequencing was peripheral blood. These TCRs come from a human donor in a cohort sampled during active COVID-19.

By proportion, this clone is medium-sized. V is TRBV7-9 and J is TRBJ2-7; D is possibly TRBD2 (6 bases). The CDR3 runs 17 residues. Germline CDR1 reads SEHNR; CDR2 reads FQNEAQ (reference sequence). The V end was cut by 3 bases, the J end by 4 bases, with 22 bases between. The CDR3 DNA follows: TGTGCCAGCAGCTTCCCCCTCGCGGGGCAAGTGGTGTACGAGCAGTACTTC. It is translated as CASSFPLAGQVVYEQYF.

The genes are TRBV6-2 or TRBV6-3 and TRBJ2-4; 7 bases map to TRBD1. This CDR3 is 18 amino acids long. The trim removed 2 bases at V and 0 bases at J, leaving 10 bases unmatched. Germline CDR1 MNHEY, CDR2 SVGEGT. As DNA, the CDR3 is TGTGCCAGCAGTTACCCCGACAGGGTGGAACTAGCCAAAAACATTCAGTACTTC. Translation gives CASSYPDRVELAKNIQYF.

The rearrangement links TRBV9 to TRBJ2-5; 9 bases map to TRBD2. The CDR3 sequence is 15 residues long. Trimming cost V 4 bases and J 5 bases; bases outside gene matches: 9. Per the germline V gene, CDR1 is SGDLS and CDR2 is YYNGEE. The CDR3 DNA reads as TGTGCCAGCAGCCCTCGAGTTCTAGCGGGGGAGACCCAGTACTTC. This translates into CASSPRVLAGETQYF.

The chain couples TRBV11-3 to TRBJ1-5; 7 nucleotides line up with TRBD1. The V segment lost 5 bases and the J segment 0 bases; nucleotides outside the gene matches: 4. Looked up from germline, CDR1 is SGHNT and CDR2 is YENEEA. This CDR3 contains 15 residues. The CDR3 sequence: CASSPGQYSNQPQHF. CDR3 bases: TGTGCCAGCAGCCCGGGACAGTATAGCAATCAGCCCCAGCATTTT.

The rearrangement uses TRBV7-9 and TRBJ2-7; TRBD2 is a possible D gene (5 bases). CDR3 length equals 16 residues. V was clipped by 5 bases and J by 4 bases, with 21 bases between them. Germline V CDR1 and CDR2: SEHNR, FQNEAQ (reference sequence). The CDR3 sequence: CASSPLVSGKGYEQYF. The DNA for the CDR3 is TGTGCCAGCAGCCCCTTGGTCTCGGGGAAAGGTTACGAGCAGTACTTC.

This chain connects TRBV30 to TRBJ1-2; D ambiguous. CDR1 GTSNPN and CDR2 SVGIG come from the germline V gene (reference sequence). Trimming shortened V by 7 bases and J by 8 bases, and 26 bases separated the two germline ends. This CDR3 comprises 15 residues. DNA for the CDR3: TGTGCCTCGATGCCTTGGGGAGCGGGATTTGCGGGCTACACCTTC. Protein: CASMPWGAGFAGYTF.

The gene calls are TRBV27 and TRBJ1-2; 7 bases map to TRBD1. Germline CDR1 MNHEY, CDR2 SMNVEV (reference sequence). The trim removed 3 bases at V and 0 bases at J, leaving 1 base unmatched. The CDR3 spans 14 residues. The CDR3 spells CASSFDRANYGYTF. DNA for the CDR3: TGTGCCAGCAGTTTCGACAGGGCTAACTATGGCTACACCTTC.

This clone was recorded a few times. The chain recombines TRBV7-3 with TRBJ1-1; D possibly corresponds to TRBD1 (5 bases). In germline, CDR1 is SGHTA, CDR2 FQGTGA. This CDR3 has 14 amino acids. V lost 5 bases to trimming and J lost 1 base, with 11 bases between them. The CDR3: CASSAGLQNTEAFF. Written as DNA, the CDR3 is TGTGCCAGCAGCGCGGGACTACAGAACACTGAAGCTTTCTTT.

This sequence joins TRBV4-3 and TRBJ2-7, with D possibly being TRBD1 (5 bases). Trimming pared 0 bases from V and 2 bases from J, leaving 11 bases between. Germline lookup yields CDR1 LGHNA and CDR2 YSLEER. This CDR3 spans 15 amino acids. In nucleotides, the CDR3 is TGCGCCAGCAGCCAAGAGTCAGGGCTCGCCTACGAGCAGTACTTC. Its protein is CASSQESGLAYEQYF.

The CDR3 reads CASSLYGQFRDEQYF. The CDR3 DNA reads TGTGCCAGCAGCTTATATGGACAGTTTAGGGACGAGCAGTACTTC. V usage is TRBV5-6 and J usage is TRBJ2-7; D perhaps matches TRBD1 (6 bases). The CDR3 runs 15 residues. The V gene's germline CDR1 is SGHDT and CDR2 YYEEEE. V lost 2 bases and J 5 bases, leaving 17 bases between the germline ends.

This chain links TRBV6-5 with TRBJ1-1; perhaps TRBD1 as D (5 bases). CDR1 is MNHEY and CDR2 is SVGAGI in the germline V gene. The CDR3 spans 13 residues. V lost 7 bases, J lost 7 bases, and 16 bases lay in between. CDR3 region: CASKPAGGNEAFF. Here the CDR3 DNA reads TGTGCCAGCAAACCTGCCGGGGGTAATGAAGCTTTCTTT.

The rearrangement links TRBV5-6 to TRBJ2-5; 14 bases align to TRBD2. The V segment lost 4 bases and the J segment 1 base; nucleotides outside the gene matches: 9. This CDR3 spans 18 amino acids. Germline V CDR1 and CDR2: SGHDT, YYEEEE. This CDR3 is CASSVTSGGVKVQETQYF. DNA of the CDR3: TGTGCCAGCAGCGTGACTAGCGGGGGGGTTAAGGTCCAAGAGACCCAGTACTTC.

The rearrangement uses TRBV6-5 and TRBJ1-1; tentative D call: TRBD1 (6 bases). The length of the CDR3 is 12 residues. CDR1 is MNHEY, CDR2 SVGAGI, per germline. Trimming removed 6 bases from V and 8 bases from J, with 13 bases in between. Written as DNA, the CDR3 is TGTGCCAGCAGGACAGGTTCTCGGGAAGCTTTCTTT. As protein: CASRTGSREAFF.

The chain has TRBV6-5 and TRBJ1-1; 8 positions agree with TRBD1. Germline CDR1 is MNHEY and CDR2 is SVGAGI. Trimming removed 5 bases from V and 4 bases from J; junction bases left unmatched: 6. The CDR3 sequence is 14 residues long. The CDR3 reads CASSMDRVSTEAFF. CDR3 coding DNA: TGTGCCAGCAGTATGGACAGGGTGAGCACTGAAGCTTTCTTT.

The rearrangement uses TRBV12-5 and TRBJ1-1; the D is unclear. Germline CDR1 reads LGHNT; CDR2 reads FRNRAP. V gave up 6 bases and J gave up 7 bases, with 12 bases separating them. This CDR3 is 12 amino acids long. The CDR3 region is CASGPQGGEAFF. CDR3 in DNA: TGTGCTAGTGGCCCCCAAGGAGGTGAAGCTTTCTTT. Drawing the rest from reference TRBV12-5 and TRBJ1-1, the complete variable domain is DARVTQTPRHKVTEMGQEVTMRCQPILGHNTVFWYRQTMMQGLELLAYFRNRAPLDDSGMPKDRFSAEMPDATLATLKIQPSEPRDSAVYFCASGPQGGEAFFGQGTRLTVV.

A note on this clone: Other DNA sequences in the same sample also yield this CDR3. The chain joins TRBV9 to TRBJ2-7; D may be TRBD1 (5 bases). The germline gives CDR1 SGDLS, CDR2 YYNGEE. Trimming took 0 bases from V and 0 from J, leaving 7 bases between them. The CDR3 is 14 amino acids. The CDR3 reads CASSVVDSSYEQYF. The CDR3 coding sequence is TGTGCCAGCAGCGTAGTAGACAGCTCCTACGAGCAGTACTTC. The full variable domain, in which reference TRBV9 and TRBJ2-7 provide the parts outside the CDR3, is DSGVTQTPKHLITATGQRVTLRCSPRSGDLSVYWYQQSLDQGLQFLIQYYNGEERAKGNILERFSAQQFPDLHSELNLSSLELGDSALYFCASSVVDSSYEQYFGPGTRLTVT.

The rearrangement uses TRBV11-2 and TRBJ2-7; TRBD1 agrees at 7 bases. The CDR3 length is 13 residues. Germline CDR1 is SGHAT and CDR2 is FQNNGV. V lost 6 bases and J lost 3; bases outside the gene matches: 5. CDR3: CASSTGQHYEQYF. CDR3 DNA sequence: TGTGCCAGCAGTACGGGACAGCACTACGAGCAGTACTTC.

The genes are TRBV6-4 and TRBJ1-2; 11 bases line up with TRBD1. Germline values: CDR1 MRHNA, CDR2 SNTAGT. CDR3 length: 15 residues. V dropped 7 bases and J dropped 4; count of bases not matched to a gene: 8. Here the CDR3 reads CASTPRTGGIYGYTF. The CDR3 coding sequence is TGTGCCAGCACTCCTCGGACAGGGGGCATCTATGGCTACACCTTC.

The J gene is TRBJ2-5, the V gene TRBV5-1, with 11 bases matching TRBD1. This CDR3 has 15 residues. Losses at the gene ends were 3 bases for V and 4 bases for J; bases not matched to a gene: 5. Germline loops: CDR1 SGHRS, CDR2 YFSETQ. CDR3 sequence (DNA): TGCGCCAGCAGCTCCGGGACAGGGGGGGCAGAGACCCAGTACTTC. It yields the protein CASSSGTGGAETQYF.

V and J are TRBV24-1 and TRBJ2-7, with a weak D call TRBD1 (5 bases). V was trimmed by 5 bases and J by 7 bases, leaving 14 bases between them. CDR3 length equals 13 residues. Germline loops: CDR1 KGHDR, CDR2 SFDVKD. CDR3 in amino acids: CATSASLSGEQYF. CDR3 DNA sequence: TGTGCCACCAGTGCCTCCCTCTCAGGGGAGCAGTACTTC.

V is TRBV24-1 and J is TRBJ2-1; 7 bases align to TRBD2. Germline CDR1 is KGHDR and CDR2 is SFDVKD. J gave up 0 bases and V 5 bases, and 6 bases lay outside the gene matches. The CDR3 spans 16 residues. The DNA for the CDR3 is TGTGCCACCAGTGGGGGGGGGTTTAGCTCCTACAATGAGCAGTTCTTC. It encodes CATSGGGFSSYNEQFF.

The chain is built from TRBV27 and TRBJ1-1; a possible D gene is TRBD1 (5 bases). The CDR3 length is 15 residues. Germline lookup yields CDR1 MNHEY and CDR2 SMNVEV (reference sequence). Trimming removed 2 bases at V and 5 bases at J, with 15 bases between. CDR3 bases: TGTGCCAGCAGTTTAGCCGACAGTTCGTGGACTGAAGCTTTCTTT. Its protein product is CASSLADSSWTEAFF.

This clone has a handful of counts. J is TRBJ1-5 and V is TRBV19; perhaps TRBD1 as D (5 bases). Trimming took off 3 bases at V and 6 bases at J, with 15 bases between the two ends. CDR1 and CDR2 from the germline V gene are LNHDA and SQIVND (reference sequence). CDR3 length: 15 residues. The CDR3 loop reads CASSIGQGVSQPQHF. CDR3 in DNA: TGTGCCAGTAGTATTGGGCAGGGCGTCTCTCAGCCCCAGCATTTT.

The chain has TRBV19 and TRBJ2-7; D gene ambiguous. Trimming shortened V by 3 bases and J by 2 bases, and 11 bases separated the two germline ends. This CDR3 region has 14 residues. Germline V gives CDR1 LNHDA, CDR2 SQIVND (reference sequence). Written as DNA, the CDR3 is TGTGCCAGTAGTATCGAGGCGGCCGCCTACGAGCAGTACTTC. Translation: CASSIEAAAYEQYF. Together with reference TRBV19 and TRBJ2-7, the CDR3 gives the full variable domain: DGGITQSPKYLFRKEGQNVTLSCEQNLNHDAMYWYRQDPGQGLRLIYYSQIVNDFQKGDIAEGYSVSREKKESFPLTVTSAQKNPTAFYLCASSIEAAAYEQYFGPGTRLTVT.

The V call is TRBV2, the J call TRBJ1-2; 9 bases are a match to TRBD1. The V and J ends lost 6 bases and 9 bases, in that order; junction bases with no gene match: 11. Germline V CDR1 and CDR2: SNHLY, FYNNEI. The CDR3 covers 14 residues. The CDR3 DNA reads TGTGCCAGCAGACTGGGACAGGGCGGGCATCGCTACACCTTC. It encodes CASRLGQGGHRYTF.

This clone was observed a handful of times. The chain links TRBV19 to TRBJ1-5; D gene ambiguous. V was shortened by 5 bases and J by 1 base, with 9 bases between the two germline ends. CDR1 and CDR2 from the germline V gene are LNHDA and SQIVND (reference sequence). The length of the CDR3 is 14 residues. Here the CDR3 DNA reads TGTGCCAGTAGTCCTTACGGGAGCAATCAGCCCCAGCATTTT. Amino acids: CASSPYGSNQPQHF.